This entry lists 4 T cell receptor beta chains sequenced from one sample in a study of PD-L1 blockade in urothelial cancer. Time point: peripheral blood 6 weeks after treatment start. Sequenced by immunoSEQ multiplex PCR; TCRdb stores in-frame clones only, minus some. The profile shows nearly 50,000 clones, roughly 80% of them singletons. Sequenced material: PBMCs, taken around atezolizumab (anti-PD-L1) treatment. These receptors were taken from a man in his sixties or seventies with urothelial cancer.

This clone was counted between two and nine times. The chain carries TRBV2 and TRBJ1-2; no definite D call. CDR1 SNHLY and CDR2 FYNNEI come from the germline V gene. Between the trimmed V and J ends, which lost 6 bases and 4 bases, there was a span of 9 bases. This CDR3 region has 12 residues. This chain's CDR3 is CASSGNSYGYTF. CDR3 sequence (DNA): TGTGCCAGCAGCGGGAACAGCTATGGCTACACCTTC.

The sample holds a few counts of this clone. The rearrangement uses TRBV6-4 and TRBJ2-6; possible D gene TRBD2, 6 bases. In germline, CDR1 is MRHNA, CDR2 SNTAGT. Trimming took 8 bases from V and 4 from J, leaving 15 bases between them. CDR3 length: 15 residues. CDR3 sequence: CASRGSLSGANVLTF. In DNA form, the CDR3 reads TGTGCCAGCCGGGGGTCATTATCGGGGGCCAACGTCCTGACTTTC.

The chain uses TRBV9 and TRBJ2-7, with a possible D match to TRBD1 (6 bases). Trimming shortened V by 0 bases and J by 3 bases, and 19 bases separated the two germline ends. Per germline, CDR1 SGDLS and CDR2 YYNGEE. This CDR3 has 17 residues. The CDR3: CASSVGDTGHRVYEQYF. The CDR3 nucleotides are TGTGCCAGCAGCGTAGGGGATACAGGGCATCGGGTCTACGAGCAGTACTTC.

This chain's CDR3 is CAISGRDRLTGELFF. As DNA, the CDR3 is TGTGCCATCAGTGGCCGGGACAGGCTAACCGGGGAGCTGTTTTTT. V and J are TRBV10-3 and TRBJ2-2, with TRBD1 matching 8 bases. V shed 4 bases and J 5 bases; nucleotides not matched to a gene: 6. Germline CDR1 is ENHRY and CDR2 is SYGVKD. The CDR3 totals 15 residues.